This T cell receptor beta chain was sequenced for a study of OX40 agonist ivuxolimab in advanced cancers. Study-level background: Patients were treated with intravenous ivuxolimab, dosed at 0.01 to 10 mg/kg and infused every 2 weeks.

Findings and caveats of the study: No antigen was identified for the clonally expanded peripheral T cells.

With regard to this clone: Its antigen is unknown.

Produced via immunoSEQ multiplex PCR; TCRdb's table is partial and in-frame only. This table has about 18,000 clones, roughly 80% appearing once. This receptor was obtained from an adult with an advanced solid tumor such as melanoma, head and neck, liver or kidney cancer. Sequenced here: CD4+ or CD8+ T cells sorted from blood, sampled in a trial of the OX40 agonist ivuxolimab.

The CDR3 bases are TGTGCCAGCAGCTATACAGGGGGCGAAGGTCAGCCCCAGCATTTT. It is translated as CASSYTGGEGQPQHF. The genes are TRBV27 and TRBJ1-5; 9 bases map to TRBD1. The CDR3 spans 15 residues. The V gene end was trimmed by 6 bases and the J gene end by 6 bases; junction bases not matched to a gene: 9. The germline V gene has CDR1 MNHEY and CDR2 SMNVEV (reference sequence).